These 14 T cell receptor beta chains originate from one sample sequenced in a study of blood T cell repertoires in COVID-19. Sequencing used immunoSEQ multiplex PCR; TCRdb keeps in-frame clones, though not all of them. The data hold approximately 160,000 clones, with 81% observed a single time. What was sequenced was peripheral blood. These TCRs come from a man aged 60 to 69 with active or convalescent COVID-19.

The chain is built from TRBV7-2 and TRBJ1-2; 11 nucleotides line up with TRBD1. CDR1 is SGHTA and CDR2 is FQGNSA in the germline V gene. The CDR3 has 16 amino acids. V lost 4 bases to trimming and J lost 7 bases; unmatched junction nucleotides: 11. The CDR3, as DNA: TGTGCCAGCAGCTCTGGGGGACAGGGGGTACGCGGTGGCTACACCTTC. Amino acid sequence: CASSSGGQGVRGGYTF.

This chain uses TRBV25-1 with TRBJ1-1, with TRBD1 as a possible D gene (5 bases). V shed 9 bases and J shed 1 base, with 12 bases lying between them. CDR1 is MGHDK, CDR2 SYGVNS, per germline. This CDR3 region has 13 residues. The chain's CDR3 is CARTRGGNTEAFF. The DNA for the CDR3 is TGTGCCAGGACCCGGGGGGGGAACACTGAAGCTTTCTTT.

V gene TRBV7-9 combines with J gene TRBJ2-1; tentative D call: TRBD2 (6 bases). Germline V gene sequence: CDR1 SEHNR, CDR2 FQNEAQ (reference sequence). This CDR3 comprises 16 residues. Trimming cost V 1 base and J 2 bases, with 12 bases left between them. Written as DNA, the CDR3 is TGTGCCAGCAGCTTAGGGGTGGGAGGTCCCTACAATGAGCAGTTCTTC. Residues: CASSLGVGGPYNEQFF.

The rearrangement links TRBV3-1 (or the pseudogene TRBV3-2) to TRBJ2-1; TRBD2 matches 8 bases. This CDR3 is 14 amino acids long. In germline, CDR1 is LGHDT, CDR2 YNNKEL (reference sequence). With 5 bases clipped from V and 6 bases from J, the junction kept 6 bases outside the gene matches. The CDR3 DNA is TGTGCCAGCAGCAATACCGGGACTAGCAATGAGCAGTTCTTC. Translated: CASSNTGTSNEQFF.

The V call is TRBV6-5, the J call TRBJ1-4; TRBD1 matches at 10 bases. The junction had 6 bases not matched to a gene; V was cut back by 6 bases and J by 8 bases. Germline CDR1 is MNHEY and CDR2 is SVGAGI. This CDR3 contains 14 residues. The CDR3 coding sequence is TGTGCCAGCAGCCGGGACAGGGGAGAAGAAAAACTGTTTTTT. This codes for CASSRDRGEEKLFF.

The rearrangement joins TRBV5-1 to TRBJ1-5; 10 bases match TRBD1. Unmatched junction bases numbered 10, after V lost 4 bases and J lost 9 bases. The V gene's germline CDR1 is SGHRS and CDR2 YFSETQ. The CDR3 is 15 amino acids. The CDR3 is CASSPSGTGEVPQHF. The CDR3 DNA reads as TGCGCCAGCAGCCCATCAGGGACAGGGGAGGTGCCCCAGCATTTT.

The V call is TRBV5-6, the J call TRBJ2-1, with 8 bases fitting TRBD2. V gave up 2 bases and J gave up 6 bases; unmatched junction bases: 7. The CDR3 contains 15 residues. Germline loops: CDR1 SGHDT, CDR2 YYEEEE. The CDR3 spells CASSFTGGSPNEQFF. The CDR3 DNA reads TGTGCCAGCAGCTTCACGGGGGGGTCCCCCAATGAGCAGTTCTTC.

V usage is TRBV19 and J usage is TRBJ1-2, with D unclear. V was clipped by 1 base and J by 2 bases, with 5 bases between them. Germline V gene data show CDR1 as LNHDA and CDR2 as SQIVND (reference sequence). CDR3 length equals 13 residues. CDR3 sequence: CASSIAQNYGYTF. The CDR3, as DNA: TGTGCCAGTAGTATAGCCCAGAACTATGGCTACACCTTC.

This clone was seen a few times. The V call is TRBV3-1 (or the pseudogene TRBV3-2), the J call TRBJ1-1, with TRBD1 identical over 9 bases. Germline V CDR1 and CDR2: LGHDT, YNNKEL (reference sequence). V was pared by 4 bases and J by 6 bases, with 6 bases of the junction left unmatched. CDR3 length: 14 residues. In DNA, the CDR3 is TGTGCCAGCAGCCCAACAGGGGGCATCGCTGAAGCTTTCTTT. It specifies CASSPTGGIAEAFF.

The V gene is TRBV4-1, the J gene TRBJ1-3, with 9 bases identical to TRBD1. With V trimmed by 0 bases and J by 4 bases, 16 bases remained unmatched. This CDR3 spans 20 amino acids. Germline V lookup: CDR1 MGHRA, CDR2 YSYEKL. In nucleotides, the CDR3 is TGCGCCAGCAGCCAAGAAAACAGGGGGCGCTCGGTAGTGGGCGGAAACACCATATATTTT. Translation gives CASSQENRGRSVVGGNTIYF.

This clone was observed once. V is TRBV18 and J is TRBJ2-7, with a possible D match to TRBD1 (6 bases). Germline V gives CDR1 KGHSH, CDR2 LQKENI. The CDR3 totals 17 residues. Deletions cut 0 bases from V and 0 bases from J, with 15 bases between. This chain's CDR3 is CASSPPGTRRNSYEQYF. CDR3 nucleotides: TGTGCCAGCTCACCACCGGGGACACGCCGAAACTCCTACGAGCAGTACTTC. Filled out from reference TRBV18 and TRBJ2-7, the complete variable domain reads NAGVMQNPRHLVRRRGQEARLRCSPMKGHSHVYWYRQLPEEGLKFMVYLQKENIIDESGMPKERFSAEFPKEGPSILRIQQVVRGDSAAYFCASSPPGTRRNSYEQYFGPGTRLTVT.

The V call is TRBV27, the J call TRBJ2-7; a possible D gene is TRBD1 (6 bases). Looked up from germline, CDR1 is MNHEY and CDR2 is SMNVEV (reference sequence). V dropped 2 bases and J dropped 2 bases, with 16 bases sitting between them. The CDR3 is 16 amino acids. CDR3: CASSLPHHRDPYEQYF. The CDR3 nucleotides read TGTGCCAGCAGTTTACCCCACCACAGGGACCCCTACGAGCAGTACTTC.

This clone was seen at least ten times. This chain joins TRBV29-1 and TRBJ1-1; TRBD1 matches at 9 bases. Per the germline V gene, CDR1 is SQVTM and CDR2 is ANQGSEA. CDR3 length: 13 residues. J gave up 1 base and V 7 bases, and 4 bases lay outside the gene matches. CDR3 residues: CSGGQGENTEAFF. For the CDR3, the DNA is TGCAGCGGGGGACAGGGCGAGAACACTGAAGCTTTCTTT.

This chain uses TRBV28 with TRBJ1-5, with D unresolved. Trimming took 7 bases from V and 6 from J, leaving 19 bases between them. The V gene's germline CDR1 is MDHEN and CDR2 SYDVKM. CDR3 length: 15 residues. In nucleotides, the CDR3 is TGTGCCAGCAACGACAACCGGGGATTGGGTCAGCCCCAGCATTTT. Translation gives CASNDNRGLGQPQHF.